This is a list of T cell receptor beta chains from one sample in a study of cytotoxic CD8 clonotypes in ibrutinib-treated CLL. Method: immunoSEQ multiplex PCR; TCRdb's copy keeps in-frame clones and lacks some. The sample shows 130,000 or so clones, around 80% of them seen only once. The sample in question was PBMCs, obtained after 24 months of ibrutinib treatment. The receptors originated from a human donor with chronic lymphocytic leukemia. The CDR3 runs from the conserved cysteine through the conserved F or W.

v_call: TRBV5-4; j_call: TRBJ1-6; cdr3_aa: CASSLDLNSPLHF
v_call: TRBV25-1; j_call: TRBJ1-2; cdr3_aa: CASRTGATFGYTF
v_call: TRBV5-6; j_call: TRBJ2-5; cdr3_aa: CASSRQGGAGQETQYF
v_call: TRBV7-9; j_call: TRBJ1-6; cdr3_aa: CASGGRESPLHF
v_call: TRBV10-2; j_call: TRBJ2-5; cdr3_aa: CASSESGTIKTQYF
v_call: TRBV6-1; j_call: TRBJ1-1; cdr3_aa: CASTQRSGVRAFF
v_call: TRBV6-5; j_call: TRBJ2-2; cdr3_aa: CASRETNTGELFF
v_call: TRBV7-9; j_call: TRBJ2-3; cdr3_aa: CASSLRQDTQYF
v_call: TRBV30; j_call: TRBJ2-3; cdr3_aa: CAWSVHGGVDTQYF
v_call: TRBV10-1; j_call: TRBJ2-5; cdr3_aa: CASSDGGRVGLETQYF
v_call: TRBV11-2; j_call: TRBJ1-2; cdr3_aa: CASSPDGSYGYTF
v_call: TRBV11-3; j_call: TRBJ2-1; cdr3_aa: CASSPSRSYNEQFF
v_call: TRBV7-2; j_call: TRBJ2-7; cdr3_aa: CASSLDPGSYEQYF
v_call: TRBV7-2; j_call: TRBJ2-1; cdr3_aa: CASSLADRGLDNEQFF
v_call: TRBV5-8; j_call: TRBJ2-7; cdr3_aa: CASSLGQARRHEQYF
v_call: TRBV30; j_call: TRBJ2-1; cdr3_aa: CAWRLAGGRSEQFF
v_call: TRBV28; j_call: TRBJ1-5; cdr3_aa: CASSRQLGGNQPQHF
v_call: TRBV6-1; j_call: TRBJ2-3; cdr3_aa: CASRERDTQYF
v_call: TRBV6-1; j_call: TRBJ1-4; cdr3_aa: CASSPGYNEKLFF
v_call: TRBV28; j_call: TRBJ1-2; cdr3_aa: CASSGFSSGTPGSGYTF
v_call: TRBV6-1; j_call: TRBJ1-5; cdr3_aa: CASSEIRSQPQHF
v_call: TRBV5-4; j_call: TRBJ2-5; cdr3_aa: CASGLGGRETQYF
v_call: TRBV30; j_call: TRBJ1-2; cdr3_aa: CAWSVSKGRDYGYTF
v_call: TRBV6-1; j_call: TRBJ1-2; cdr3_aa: CASQAAGDYGYTF
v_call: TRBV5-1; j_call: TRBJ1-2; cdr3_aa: CASSLEGFYGYTF
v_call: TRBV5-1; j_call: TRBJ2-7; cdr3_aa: CASSLSNAEQYF
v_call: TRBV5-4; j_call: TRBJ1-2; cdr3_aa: CASSSDILPDGYTF
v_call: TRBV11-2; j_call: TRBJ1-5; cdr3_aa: CASSLEPRGNQPQHF
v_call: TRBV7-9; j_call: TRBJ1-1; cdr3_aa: CASSPAGLRDTEAFF
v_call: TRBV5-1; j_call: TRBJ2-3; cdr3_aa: CASSLGDSGTDTQYF
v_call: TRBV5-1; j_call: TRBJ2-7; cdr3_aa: CASSFPGTGGAYEQYF
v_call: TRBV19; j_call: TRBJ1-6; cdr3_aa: CASSIDRVNSPLHF
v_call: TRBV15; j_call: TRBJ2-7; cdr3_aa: CATSFPKLGGYEQYF
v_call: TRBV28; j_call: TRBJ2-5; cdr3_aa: CASTPGSAFDGETQYF
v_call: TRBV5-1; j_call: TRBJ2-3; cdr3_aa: CASSFGPGLRTDTQYF
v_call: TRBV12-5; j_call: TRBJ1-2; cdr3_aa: CASGLVPGDHGYTF
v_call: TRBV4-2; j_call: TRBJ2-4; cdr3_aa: CASSQGPGEGENIQYF
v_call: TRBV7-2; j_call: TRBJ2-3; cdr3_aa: CASSFTPNTDTQYF
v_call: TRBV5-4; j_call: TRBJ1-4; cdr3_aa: CASSLKQGNGEKLFF
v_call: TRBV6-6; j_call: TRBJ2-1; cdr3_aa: CASSDYRVYNEQFF
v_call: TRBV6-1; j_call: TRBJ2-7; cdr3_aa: CASSEAPGRAYEQYF
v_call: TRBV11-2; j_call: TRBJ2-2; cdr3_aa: CASSLDQLTGELFF
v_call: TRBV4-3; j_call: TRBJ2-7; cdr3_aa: CASSQSRFSYEQYF
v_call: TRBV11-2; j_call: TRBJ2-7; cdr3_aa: CASSLVVAGGYEQYF
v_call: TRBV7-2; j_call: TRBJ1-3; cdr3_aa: CASSFSGLISGNTIYF
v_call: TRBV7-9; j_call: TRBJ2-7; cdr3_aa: CASSLGDYEQYF
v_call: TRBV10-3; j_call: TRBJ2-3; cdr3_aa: CAISARGTTSTDTQYF
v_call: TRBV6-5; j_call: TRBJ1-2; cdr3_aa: CATLGPYGYTF
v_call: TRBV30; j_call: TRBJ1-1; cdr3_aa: CAWSAWGAPGETEAFF
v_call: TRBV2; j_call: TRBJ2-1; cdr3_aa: CASSEGGGSDNEQFF